The rows below give T cell receptor beta chains drawn from one sample of a study of shared clonotypes between healthy human individuals. Libraries were prepared by immunoSEQ multiplex PCR; TCRdb keeps only in-frame clonotypes and omits some of them. The table shows 2 million to 2.5 million clones, with 85% to 95% occurring only once. What was sequenced was naive CD4+ T cells from PBMCs. The receptors were gathered from a man aged 18-30 years in good health. Some clones in this sample may be carry-over from other donors' samples. The CDR3 runs from the conserved cysteine through the conserved F or W. D genes are given only for firm matches. A row's size may be missing; if present it is once, few, many or a size class.

D	J	size	V	CDR3	DNA
-	TRBJ1-1	few	TRBV28	CASSRGQAGERAFF	TGTGCCAGCTCTCGGGGGCAGGCGGGAGAGAGAGCTTTCTTT
TRBD1	TRBJ1-2	-	TRBV6-5	CASSTGTGPYTF	TGTGCCAGCAGTACCGGGACAGGGCCCTACACCTTC
TRBD2	TRBJ2-2	-	TRBV9	CASSETTGTSGRGPGELFF	TGTGCCAGCAGCGAGACCACCGGGACTAGCGGGAGGGGCCCCGGGGAGCTGTTTTTT
TRBD1	TRBJ1-4	-	TRBV28	CASSSHIWTGGEKLFF	TGTGCCAGCAGTTCCCATATTTGGACAGGGGGCGAAAAACTGTTTTTT
-	TRBJ2-3	-	TRBV29-1	CSAAGVRTDTQYF	TGCAGCGCAGCGGGCGTCCGCACAGATACGCAGTATTTT
-	TRBJ2-3	-	TRBV19	CASTTGRGPSDTQYF	TGTGCCAGTACCACAGGGAGAGGGCCCTCCGATACGCAGTATTTT
-	TRBJ2-3	-	TRBV11-3	CASSHPLGARLTDTQYF	TGTGCCAGCAGCCATCCGCTGGGCGCCCGACTCACAGATACGCAGTATTTT
-	TRBJ2-7	-	TRBV27	CASSLSTPRDAYEQYF	TGTGCCAGCAGTTTATCAACCCCCAGGGACGCTTACGAGCAGTACTTC
-	TRBJ2-7	-	TRBV27	CASSPLIFAGSVYEQYF	TGTGCCAGCAGTCCCCTAATCTTTGCGGGGTCTGTATACGAGCAGTACTTC
-	TRBJ2-1	-	TRBV11-3	CASSLDLSTGEQFF	TGTGCCAGCAGCTTAGATCTGAGTACGGGGGAGCAGTTCTTC
TRBD1	TRBJ2-2	-	TRBV28	CASSPNLGQATNTGELFF	TGTGCCAGCAGTCCCAATCTCGGACAGGCGACGAACACCGGGGAGCTGTTTTTT
-	TRBJ2-7	-	TRBV2	CASSRPADSYEQYF	TGTGCCAGCAGCCGACCAGCGGACTCCTACGAGCAGTACTTC
-	TRBJ2-1	-	TRBV6-1	CASSELTPLFF	TGTGCCAGCAGTGAACTAACACCTTTGTTCTTC
TRBD2	TRBJ2-7	-	TRBV5-1	CASSPDGTSGYEQYF	TGCGCCAGCAGCCCCGACGGGACTAGCGGCTACGAGCAGTACTTC
TRBD1	TRBJ1-3	-	TRBV2	CASSQDRTGNTIYF	TGTGCCAGCAGTCAGGACAGGACTGGAAACACCATATATTTT
TRBD1	TRBJ1-1	-	TRBV30	CACPKWGQGEAFF	TGTGCCTGCCCAAAGTGGGGACAGGGTGAAGCTTTCTTT
-	TRBJ2-1	-	TRBV28	CASSPAAYNEQFF	TGTGCCAGCAGTCCAGCGGCCTACAATGAGCAGTTCTTC
-	TRBJ1-1	-	TRBV5-1	CASSLGSRGAPTEAFF	TGCGCCAGCAGCTTGGGGTCCCGGGGGGCGCCAACTGAAGCTTTCTTT
-	TRBJ2-1	-	TRBV7-6	CASSFRARSSYNEQFF	TGTGCCAGCAGCTTCAGGGCCAGAAGCTCCTACAATGAGCAGTTCTTC
TRBD1	TRBJ2-7	few	TRBV6-5	CASSSRDRVYEQYF	TGTGCCAGCAGTTCCCGGGACAGGGTCTACGAGCAGTACTTC
TRBD1	TRBJ1-1	-	TRBV29-1	CSVAPGGGNTEAFF	TGCAGCGTTGCCCCAGGGGGGGGAAACACTGAAGCTTTCTTT
TRBD2	TRBJ2-7	-	TRBV5-1	CASSFPEAGGSYEQYF	TGCGCCAGCAGCTTTCCTGAGGCGGGAGGCTCCTACGAGCAGTACTTC
-	TRBJ1-3	-	TRBV30	CAASRDSVDTIYF	TGTGCCGCATCCCGGGACTCTGTGGACACCATATATTTT
-	TRBJ1-2	once	TRBV5-6	CASSLLAGGALYGYTF	TGTGCCAGCAGCTTGTTGGCCGGGGGGGCTTTATATGGCTACACCTTC
TRBD2	TRBJ2-7	-	TRBV6-1	CATYGLAGRYEQYF	TGTGCGACATACGGACTAGCGGGAAGGTACGAGCAGTACTTC
TRBD2	TRBJ2-5	-	TRBV7-9	CASRASGTSGRAVGETQYF	TGTGCCAGCAGAGCTTCCGGGACTAGCGGGAGGGCGGTAGGGGAGACCCAGTACTTC
-	TRBJ1-1	-	TRBV2	CASTTSGGTPEAFF	TGTGCCAGCACAACAAGTGGGGGGACCCCTGAAGCTTTCTTT
TRBD1	TRBJ1-2	-	TRBV19	CASRLIQGARGYTF	TGTGCCAGTAGGCTAATACAGGGGGCACGGGGCTACACCTTC
TRBD2	TRBJ2-3	-	TRBV18	CASSASGDTQYF	TGTGCCAGCTCGGCTAGCGGTGATACGCAGTATTTT
-	TRBJ1-1	-	TRBV28	CASSLGANTEAFF	TGTGCCAGCAGTTTGGGAGCGAACACTGAAGCTTTCTTT
TRBD1	TRBJ1-3	once	TRBV5-1	CASSYGQDSGNTIYF	TGCGCCAGCAGCTACGGACAGGACTCTGGAAACACCATATATTTT
TRBD2	TRBJ2-1	-	TRBV28	CASSLWNPGLAKNEQFF	TGTGCCAGCAGTTTATGGAACCCGGGACTAGCGAAAAATGAGCAGTTCTTC
TRBD1	TRBJ1-4	-	TRBV5-6	CASSGSTGDGEKLFF	TGTGCCAGCAGCGGGTCGACAGGGGACGGTGAAAAACTGTTTTTT